The 8 T cell receptor beta chains below were found in one sample sequenced in a study of T-cell reconstitution after alpha-beta-depleted transplantation in children. Researchers prepared the TCRbeta library using unique molecular identifiers, the study reports. One entry per CDR3 protein results from TCRdb running MiXCR on the PCR reads. The sample carries 600,000 to 700,000 distinct CDR3 sequences, 13% recorded once. This specimen consisted of PBMCs, obtained before TCRalphabeta/CD19-depleted stem cell transplant. Receptors originate from a girl aged 2-10 years with congenital amegakaryocytic thrombocytopenia, due to receive a stem cell transplant.

This clonotype was observed a handful of times. The chain uses TRBV4-1 and TRBJ2-7; TRBD1 matches at 8 bases. J was trimmed by 2 bases and V by 7 bases; bases with no gene match: 13. The CDR3 contains 16 residues. CDR1 and CDR2 from the germline V gene are MGHRA and YSYEKL. CDR3 sequence (DNA): TGCGCCAGCAAGTCACAAACAGGGGGAACAACCTACGAGCAGTACTTC. Amino acids: CASKSQTGGTTYEQYF.

The chain recombines TRBV7-2 with TRBJ1-2; D unclear. V lost 5 bases and J 3 bases, leaving 13 bases between the germline ends. The CDR3 is 14 amino acids. CDR1 SGHTA and CDR2 FQGNSA come from the germline V gene. As DNA, the CDR3 is TGTGCCAGCAGCCCCCCGGCGGTTGACTATGGCTACACCTTC. It is translated as CASSPPAVDYGYTF.

In this sample, this clonotype turned up a few times. CDR3 sequence (DNA): TGCAGCGTTGATCCTAGTGGGTTACAAGAGACCCAGTACTTC. It is translated as CSVDPSGLQETQYF. The V call is TRBV29-1, the J call TRBJ2-5; D call uncertain. The CDR3 runs to 14 residues. V shed 3 bases and J shed 2 bases, with 13 bases lying between them. Looked up from germline, CDR1 is SQVTM and CDR2 is ANQGSEA.

This clonotype was detected many times. J is TRBJ2-1 and V is TRBV11-1; 9 nucleotides line up with TRBD2. The CDR3 is made up of 19 amino acids. J lost 7 bases, V lost 1 base, and 17 bases had no gene match. Germline V gene lookup returns CDR1 SGHAT and CDR2 FQDESV (reference sequence). CDR3: CASSLVGAGGPSSNNEQFF. Here the CDR3 DNA reads TGTGCCAGCAGCTTAGTTGGTGCGGGAGGGCCCTCATCTAATAATGAGCAGTTCTTC. Drawing the rest from reference TRBV11-1 and TRBJ2-1, the complete variable domain is EAEVAQSPRYKITEKSQAVAFWCDPISGHATLYWYRQILGQGPELLVQFQDESVVDDSQLPKDRFSAERLKGVDSTLKIQPAELGDSAMYLCASSLVGAGGPSSNNEQFFGPGTRLTVL.

For this clonotype: Compared with germline, one end of the junction differs, possibly owing to a read error. The genes are TRBV27 and TRBJ1-5; 10 nucleotides align to TRBD1. The CDR3 is made up of 13 amino acids. Looked up from germline, CDR1 is MNHEY and CDR2 is SMNVEV (reference sequence). CDR3 region: CARSDRGLGPQHF. The CDR3 DNA reads as TGTGCCCGCAGTGACAGGGGGCTTGGGCCCCAGCATTTT.

The V call is TRBV6-1, the J call TRBJ2-7; unclear D gene. Deletions cut 5 bases from V and 0 bases from J, with 20 bases between. There are 17 residues in the CDR3. The germline gives CDR1 MNHNS, CDR2 SASEGT. CDR3 region: CASSTPSRASSSYEQYF. The CDR3 DNA reads as TGTGCCAGCAGTACCCCGTCCAGAGCGTCAAGCTCCTACGAGCAGTACTTC.

As DNA, the CDR3 is TGCAGTGCTGGACTCCAAGAGACCCAGTACTTC. Its translation: CSAGLQETQYF. V usage is TRBV20-1 and J usage is TRBJ2-5; the D gene is possibly TRBD2 (5 bases). The CDR3 covers 11 residues. V lost 5 bases, J lost 1 base, and 5 bases lay in between. CDR1 and CDR2 from the germline V gene are DFQATT and SNEGSKA (reference sequence).

Many counts were recorded for this clonotype. The chain couples TRBV12-5 to TRBJ1-2, with D hard to call. The CDR3 is 13 amino acids. V shed 2 bases and J shed 8 bases, with 12 bases lying between them. The germline gives CDR1 LGHNT, CDR2 FRNRAP. CDR3 amino acids: CASGLSSWVGYTF. CDR3 nucleotide sequence: TGTGCTAGTGGTTTGAGTAGCTGGGTCGGCTACACCTTC.